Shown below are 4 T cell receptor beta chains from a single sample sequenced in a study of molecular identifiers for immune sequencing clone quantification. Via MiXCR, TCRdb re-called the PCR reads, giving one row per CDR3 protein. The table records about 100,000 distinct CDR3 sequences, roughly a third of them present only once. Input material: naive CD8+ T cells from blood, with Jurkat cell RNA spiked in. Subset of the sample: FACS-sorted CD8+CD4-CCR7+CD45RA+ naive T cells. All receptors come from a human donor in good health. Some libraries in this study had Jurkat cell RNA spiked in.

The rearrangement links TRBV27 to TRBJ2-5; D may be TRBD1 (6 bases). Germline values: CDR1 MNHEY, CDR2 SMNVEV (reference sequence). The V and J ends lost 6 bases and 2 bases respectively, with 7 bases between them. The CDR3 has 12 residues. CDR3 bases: TGTGCCAGCAGAACAGGGCAAGAGACCCAGTACTTC. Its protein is CASRTGQETQYF.

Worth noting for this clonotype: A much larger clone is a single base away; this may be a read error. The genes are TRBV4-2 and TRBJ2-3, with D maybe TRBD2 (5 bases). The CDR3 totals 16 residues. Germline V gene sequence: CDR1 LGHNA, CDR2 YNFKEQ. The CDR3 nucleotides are TGTGCCAGCAGCGCAACGCGACAATCTAGCACAGATACGCGGTATTTT. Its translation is CASSATRQSSTDTRYF.

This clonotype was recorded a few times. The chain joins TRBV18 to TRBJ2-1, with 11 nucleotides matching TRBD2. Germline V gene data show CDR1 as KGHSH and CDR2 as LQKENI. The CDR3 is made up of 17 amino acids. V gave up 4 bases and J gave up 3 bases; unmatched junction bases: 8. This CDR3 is CASSLLAGGNRYNEQFF. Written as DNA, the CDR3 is TGTGCCAGCTCACTGCTAGCGGGAGGCAACCGCTACAATGAGCAGTTCTTC.

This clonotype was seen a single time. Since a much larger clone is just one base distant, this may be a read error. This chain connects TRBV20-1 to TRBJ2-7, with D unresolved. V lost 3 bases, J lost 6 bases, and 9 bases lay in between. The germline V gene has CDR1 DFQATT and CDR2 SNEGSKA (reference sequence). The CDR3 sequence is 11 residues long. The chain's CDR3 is CSASPAPEQYF. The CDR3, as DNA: TGCAGTGCTAGTCCCGCGCCCGAGCAGTACTTC.